This paragraph covers one T cell receptor beta chain sequence. Its antigen is unidentified. These data belong to a study of regulatory T cells in long-lasting Graves disease. General study findings and limits: Gene preferences differed: TRBV28, TRBJ1-2, TRBJ2-5 in persistent cases.

Trimming took 8 bases from V and 4 from J; bases not matched to a gene: 4. The CDR3 is 12 amino acids. Looked up from germline, CDR1 is LNHDA and CDR2 is SQIVND (reference sequence). Time point here: persistent/refractory GD, antithyroid drugs over 5 years with positive TRAb. Construction of the TCR library relied on RNA isolated from PBMCs. CDR3-region Arm-PCR and iRepertoire HTBI primers produced the TCR beta libraries. Per the original data handling: The study identified under 80 TRBV and 13 to 15 TRBJ segments across samples. TCRdb passed the multiplex PCR reads through MiXCR, listing each CDR3 protein once. TCRdb, rather than the study authors, made the V and J calls. The repertoire has hundreds of thousands of distinct CDR3 sequences, 20% to 25% of them found once; the top ten carry 13%.

The chain links TRBV19 to TRBJ1-2, with 7 bases lining up with TRBD1. The starting material was peripheral blood mononuclear cells (PBMCs), obtained when the disease was refractory, from a patient treated with antithyroid drugs. The TCR was taken from a female donor with Graves disease. The CDR3 loop reads CASQGDSYGYTF. The DNA of the CDR3 is TGTGCCAGTCAGGGGGACTCCTATGGCTACACCTTC.